The subject of this entry is one T cell receptor (beta chain). The source of the sample is a study of OX40 agonist ivuxolimab in advanced cancers. At the level of the study: Aged roughly 23 to 85 with a mean of roughly 65 years, they were around 83% male.

The CDR3 totals 16 residues. Germline V gives CDR1 MDHEN, CDR2 SYDVKM. Trimming removed 0 bases at V and 5 bases at J, with 11 bases between. Assay used: immunoSEQ multiplex PCR; TCRdb lists only in-frame clones, some missing. The data show over 70,000 clones, with about 86% seen just once and approximately 2% held by the top ten. The chain recombines TRBV28 with TRBJ1-6, with D possibly TRBD1 on 5 matching bases. The sequences come from CD4+ or CD8+ T cells sorted from blood, collected in a trial of the OX40 agonist ivuxolimab. The clonotype comes from an adult with an advanced solid tumor such as melanoma, head and neck, liver or kidney cancer. CDR3 nucleotides: TGTGCCAGCAGTTTATGGAGGGGTTCGAATAATTCACCCCTCCACTTT. Its translation is CASSLWRGSNNSPLHF.